These T cell receptor beta chains were read from a single sample in a study of T-cell memory formation after mild COVID-19. One entry per CDR3 protein results from TCRdb running MiXCR on the 5' RACE reads. Of 150,000 or so distinct CDR3 sequences listed, about 9.9% are singletons. The sample taken for sequencing was PBMCs or a T cell subset sorted from them (not recorded which). Source of these receptors: a man between 18 and 29 years old who had mild COVID-19 (a few samples of this study predate the infection). Cell type and time point are not known. CDR3s include the opening cysteine and the closing phenylalanine or tryptophan. The D gene is left open where the match is weak. Expanded clones get a size class; other rows say once, few or many, or leave the size out.

D	size	V	J	CDR3	DNA
.	few	TRBV19	TRBJ1-1	CASSIAGAGANTEAFF	TGTGCCAGTAGTATCGCCGGGGCGGGGGCCAACACTGAAGCTTTCTTT
.	.	TRBV27	TRBJ1-4	CASSSPFTEKLFF	TGTGCCAGCAGTTCCCCTTTTACGGAAAAACTGTTTTTT
TRBD1	few	TRBV5-1	TRBJ1-3	CASNLGQGGNTIYF	TGCGCCAGCAACCTGGGACAGGGAGGAAACACCATATATTTT
.	.	TRBV7-8	TRBJ1-1	CASSLFTEAFF	TGTGCCAGCAGCTTATTCACTGAAGCTTTCTTT
.	.	TRBV12-3/TRBV12-4	TRBJ1-4	CASSLSDNEKLFF	TGTGCCAGCAGTTTGTCAGACAATGAAAAACTGTTTTTT
.	.	TRBV7-9	TRBJ2-2	CASSAYRGGTGELFF	TGTGCCAGCAGCGCCTACCGGGGTGGCACCGGGGAGCTGTTTTTT
.	.	TRBV6-5	TRBJ2-7	CASSQSGEQYF	TGTGCCAGCAGCCAGTCGGGGGAGCAGTACTTC
.	few	TRBV20-1	TRBJ2-1	CSARGGQADSYNEQFF	TGCAGTGCTAGAGGGGGACAAGCTGACTCCTACAATGAGCAGTTCTTC
.	.	TRBV2	TRBJ1-5	CASSPQLTSNQPQHF	TGTGCCAGCAGTCCCCAGTTAACAAGCAATCAGCCCCAGCATTTT
.	few	TRBV4-2	TRBJ2-1	CASSLANLGNEQFF	TGTGCCAGCAGCCTTGCTAACTTGGGGAATGAGCAGTTCTTC
.	many	TRBV10-3	TRBJ2-5	CAISRTGTTQETQYF	TGTGCCATCAGCCGAACCGGGACAACACAAGAGACCCAGTACTTC
TRBD2	few	TRBV4-1	TRBJ2-3	CASSRPPGGRTSTDTQYF	TGCGCCAGCAGCCGACCCCCGGGGGGACGGACTAGCACAGATACGCAGTATTTT
.	few	TRBV5-5	TRBJ1-4	CASTNLGRALFF	TGTGCCAGCACAAATCTGGGACGGGCACTGTTTTTT
TRBD1	many	TRBV12-3/TRBV12-4	TRBJ1-1	CASSPTGMNTEAFF	TGTGCCAGCAGCCCGACAGGGATGAACACTGAAGCTTTCTTT
TRBD2	.	TRBV20-1	TRBJ2-2	CSASDPYGGTGELFF	TGCAGTGCTAGCGATCCTTACGGGGGGACCGGGGAGCTGTTTTTT
TRBD2	few	TRBV6-5	TRBJ2-7	CASGRGGTYEQYF	TGTGCCAGCGGGCGGGGAGGGACCTACGAGCAGTACTTC
TRBD1	.	TRBV6-5	TRBJ1-4	CASSLTGRATNEKLFF	TGTGCCAGCAGTTTGACAGGGCGGGCAACTAATGAAAAACTGTTTTTT
.	.	TRBV5-1	TRBJ2-3	CASSPGPESDTQYF	TGCGCCAGCAGCCCCGGGCCCGAATCGGATACGCAGTATTTT
TRBD1	many	TRBV6-5	TRBJ1-1	CASSSPRQGSREAFF	TGTGCCAGCAGTTCCCCCCGACAGGGATCGCGTGAAGCTTTCTTT
.	.	TRBV12-3/TRBV12-4	TRBJ2-7	CASSLAWSYEQYF	TGTGCCAGCAGTTTAGCCTGGTCGTACGAGCAGTACTTC
TRBD2	few	TRBV7-9	TRBJ2-3	CASSLTAGGAQYF	TGTGCCAGCAGCTTAACGGCGGGAGGGGCGCAGTATTTT
.	.	TRBV28	TRBJ2-4	CASSFFRAAKNIQYF	TGTGCCAGCAGTTTTTTCCGTGCAGCCAAAAACATTCAGTACTTC
.	.	TRBV5-1	TRBJ2-6	CASSPPFGGANVLTF	TGCGCCAGCAGCCCACCATTTGGTGGGGCCAACGTCCTGACTTTC
.	few	TRBV15	TRBJ1-2	CATSRDTRYGYTF	TGTGCCACCAGCAGAGATACTCGCTATGGCTACACCTTC
TRBD2	few	TRBV12-3/TRBV12-4	TRBJ2-4	CASRASGLAGPKNIQYF	TGTGCCAGCAGGGCAAGTGGACTAGCGGGGCCCAAAAACATTCAGTACTTC
.	few	TRBV2	TRBJ1-5	CASRGFSNQPQHF	TGTGCCAGCAGGGGCTTCAGCAATCAGCCCCAGCATTTT
.	many	TRBV7-2	TRBJ1-1	CASAAGGMMNTEAFF	TGTGCCAGCGCCGCTGGGGGTATGATGAACACTGAAGCTTTCTTT
.	few	TRBV10-1	TRBJ2-3	CATSVGGTRTDTQYF	TGCGCCACCTCAGTAGGGGGGACCCGCACAGATACGCAGTATTTT
.	.	TRBV20-1	TRBJ2-3	CSARRAGHTTDTQYF	TGCAGTGCCAGGAGAGCGGGACACACTACAGATACGCAGTATTTT
.	few	TRBV7-2	TRBJ2-6	CASSQGQAGANVLTF	TGTGCCAGCAGCCAAGGCCAGGCTGGGGCCAACGTCCTGACTTTC
TRBD1	few	TRBV7-2	TRBJ1-1	CASSYGQGNTEAFF	TGTGCCAGCAGCTATGGACAGGGGAACACTGAAGCTTTCTTT
TRBD1	many	TRBV5-1	TRBJ2-5	CASSGQGQGWETQYF	TGCGCCAGCAGCGGGCAGGGACAGGGATGGGAGACCCAGTACTTC
TRBD2	few	TRBV7-2	TRBJ2-3	CASSLLRGGTDTQYF	TGTGCCAGCAGCTTATTGCGGGGGGGCACAGATACGCAGTATTTT
.	few	TRBV6-1	TRBJ1-2	CASKRGANYGYTF	TGTGCCAGCAAAAGAGGGGCAAACTATGGCTACACCTTC
.	few	TRBV5-6	TRBJ1-1	CASSFLGREAFF	TGTGCCAGCAGCTTTCTAGGGCGTGAAGCTTTCTTT
.	.	TRBV24-1	TRBJ2-2	CATSDPPRTGELFF	TGTGCCACCAGTGATCCCCCGCGGACCGGGGAGCTGTTTTTT
.	few	TRBV18	TRBJ2-5	CASSPLARVRERRKETQYF	TGTGCCAGCTCACCACTCGCGAGGGTCAGGGAGAGGCGAAAAGAGACCCAGTACTTC
TRBD1	few	TRBV5-1	TRBJ2-2	CASSFPDRGQDGELFF	TGCGCCAGCAGCTTCCCGGACAGGGGGCAGGACGGGGAGCTGTTTTTT
.	.	TRBV12-3/TRBV12-4	TRBJ2-1	CASSSGFWNEQFF	TGTGCCAGCAGTTCTGGGTTCTGGAATGAGCAGTTCTTC
.	many	TRBV20-1	TRBJ2-7	CSAQQPGDESYEQYF	TGCAGTGCTCAGCAACCGGGTGACGAGTCCTACGAGCAGTACTTC
TRBD1	few	TRBV28	TRBJ1-2	CASSSAGQGADGYTF	TGTGCCAGCAGTTCGGCGGGACAGGGGGCCGATGGCTACACCTTC
TRBD2	.	TRBV20-1	TRBJ2-7	CSARRWRESYEQYF	TGCAGTGCTAGAAGGTGGCGGGAGTCCTACGAGCAGTACTTC
TRBD2	.	TRBV6-4	TRBJ2-3	CASSDSITGGSTDTQYF	TGTGCCAGCAGTGACTCGATTACGGGGGGAAGCACAGATACGCAGTATTTT
.	.	TRBV4-2	TRBJ2-1	CASRQTPGLDYNEQFF	TGTGCCAGCAGGCAGACCCCAGGACTCGACTACAATGAGCAGTTCTTC
.	.	TRBV19	TRBJ1-1	CASSMSGAPPTEAFF	TGTGCCAGTAGTATGAGTGGGGCGCCTCCCACTGAAGCTTTCTTT
.	many	TRBV6-6	TRBJ1-5	CASSYGGIQGKQPQHF	TGTGCCAGCAGTTACGGAGGTATCCAGGGGAAGCAGCCCCAGCATTTT
.	many	TRBV6-5	TRBJ2-7	CASSPRDGPYEQYF	TGTGCCAGCAGTCCCCGGGACGGACCCTACGAGCAGTACTTC
.	.	TRBV5-1	TRBJ2-5	CASRSGGQAGETQYF	TGCGCCAGCCGCTCGGGAGGACAGGCGGGAGAGACCCAGTACTTC
.	.	TRBV3-1	TRBJ1-1	CASSRSGVGGTEAFF	TGTGCCAGCAGCCGATCAGGGGTCGGAGGAACTGAAGCTTTCTTT
.	many	TRBV20-1	TRBJ1-5	CSAREIRRNQPQHF	TGCAGTGCTAGAGAGATACGGCGCAATCAGCCCCAGCATTTT
.	few	TRBV15	TRBJ1-2	CATSRVFQIPNYGYTF	TGTGCCACCAGCAGAGTGTTCCAGATTCCTAACTATGGCTACACCTTC
.	many	TRBV4-1	TRBJ2-1	CASSQGRAGSVVEQFF	TGCGCCAGCAGCCAAGGTAGGGCAGGGAGTGTAGTTGAGCAGTTCTTC
.	few	TRBV6-5	TRBJ1-6	CASSSRDNDSPLHF	TGTGCCAGCAGTTCCCGGGACAACGATTCACCCCTCCACTTT
.	few	TRBV3-1	TRBJ1-1	CASSLTGAWKAFF	TGTGCCAGCAGCCTTACAGGTGCATGGAAAGCTTTCTTT
TRBD1	few	TRBV7-2	TRBJ2-1	CASSFMGQGANEQFF	TGTGCCAGCAGCTTCATGGGACAGGGGGCGAATGAGCAGTTCTTC